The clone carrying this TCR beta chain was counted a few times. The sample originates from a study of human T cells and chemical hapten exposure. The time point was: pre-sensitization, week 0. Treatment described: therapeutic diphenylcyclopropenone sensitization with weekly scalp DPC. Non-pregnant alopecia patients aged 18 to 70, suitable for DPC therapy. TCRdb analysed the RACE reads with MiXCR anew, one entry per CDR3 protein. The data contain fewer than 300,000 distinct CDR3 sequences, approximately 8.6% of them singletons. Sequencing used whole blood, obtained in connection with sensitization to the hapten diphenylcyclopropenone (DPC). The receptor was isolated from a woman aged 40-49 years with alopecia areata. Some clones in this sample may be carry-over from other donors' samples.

The CDR3 region has the DNA TGTGCCAGCAGCACCGGTGAAATGAAGGCCAGGGAGACCCAGTACTTC. Residues: CASSTGEMKARETQYF. The chain carries TRBV28 and TRBJ2-5; D not resolved. Germline CDR1 reads MDHEN; CDR2 reads SYDVKM. This CDR3 comprises 16 residues. Trimming cost V 6 bases and J 5 bases, with 22 bases left between them.